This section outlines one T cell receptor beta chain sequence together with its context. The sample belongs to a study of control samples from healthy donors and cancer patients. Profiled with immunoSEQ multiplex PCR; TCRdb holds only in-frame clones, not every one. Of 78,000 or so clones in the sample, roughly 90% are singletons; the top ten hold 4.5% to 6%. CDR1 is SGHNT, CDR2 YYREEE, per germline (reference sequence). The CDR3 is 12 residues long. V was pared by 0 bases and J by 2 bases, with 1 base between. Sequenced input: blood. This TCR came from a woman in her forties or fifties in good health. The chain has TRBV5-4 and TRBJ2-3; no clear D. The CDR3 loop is CASSLATDTQYF. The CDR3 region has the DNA TGTGCCAGCAGCTTGGCCACAGATACGCAGTATTTT.